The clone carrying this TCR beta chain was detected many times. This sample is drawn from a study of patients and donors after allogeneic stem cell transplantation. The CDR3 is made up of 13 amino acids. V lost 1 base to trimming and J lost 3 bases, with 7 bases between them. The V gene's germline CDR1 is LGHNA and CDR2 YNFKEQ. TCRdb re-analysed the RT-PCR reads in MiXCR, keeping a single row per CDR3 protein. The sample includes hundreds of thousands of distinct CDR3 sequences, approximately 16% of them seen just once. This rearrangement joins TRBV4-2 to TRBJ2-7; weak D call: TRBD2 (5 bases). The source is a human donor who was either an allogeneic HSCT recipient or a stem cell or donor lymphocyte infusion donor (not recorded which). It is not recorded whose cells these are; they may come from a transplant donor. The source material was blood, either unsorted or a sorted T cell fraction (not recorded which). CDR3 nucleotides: TGTGCCAGCAGCCAAGGGGGAGACTACGAGCAGTACTTC. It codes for CASSQGGDYEQYF.